Following are 4 T cell receptor beta chains from one sample sequenced in a study of T cell clones after liver transplantation. Sequenced by immunoSEQ multiplex PCR; TCRdb stores in-frame clones only, minus some. The table lists 98,000 or so clones, 82% of them singletons, with over 0.75% in the top ten. The sample here was CD4+ T cells from blood, taken before liver transplant. The receptors were sampled from a human donor who received a liver transplant.

The chain links TRBV14 to TRBJ2-3, with 7 bases matching TRBD1. Germline V gene lookup returns CDR1 SGHDN and CDR2 FVKESK. The CDR3 is 16 residues long. The V gene end was trimmed by 1 base and the J gene end by 5 bases; junction bases not matched to a gene: 9. CDR3 loop: CASSQAHRGVVDTQYF. The CDR3 DNA follows: TGTGCCAGCAGCCAAGCCCACAGGGGAGTTGTAGATACGCAGTATTTT.

The gene calls are TRBV16 and TRBJ2-3; 9 positions match TRBD2. CDR1 is KGHSY, CDR2 FQNENV, per germline. After removal of 0 bases from V and 3 bases from J, the junction contained 1 base not matched to a gene. CDR3 length: 15 residues. The CDR3 coding sequence is TGTGCCAGCAGCCAATCGAGCGGGAGGACAGATACGCAGTATTTT. Amino acid sequence: CASSQSSGRTDTQYF.

The chain is built from TRBV29-1 and TRBJ2-2; 12 nucleotides agree with TRBD1. Germline values: CDR1 SQVTM, CDR2 ANQGSEA. The CDR3 runs to 19 residues. V shed 4 bases, J shed 7 bases, and the junction held 19 bases outside the gene matches. CDR3 DNA: TGCAGCGTTGCCCCCCGTGGGACAGGGGGCACCACGGTCGTCGGGGAGCTGTTTTTT. This gives the protein CSVAPRGTGGTTVVGELFF.

The chain has TRBV7-8 and TRBJ2-1; D tentatively reads TRBD1 or TRBD2 (6 bases each). Trimming removed 1 base from V and 7 bases from J, with 11 bases in between. The germline CDR1 and CDR2 sequences are SGHVS and FQNEAQ. The CDR3 loop spans 14 amino acids. CDR3 amino acids: CASSLEGGPNEQFF. In DNA form, the CDR3 reads TGTGCCAGCAGCTTAGAAGGGGGGCCAAATGAGCAGTTCTTC.